A selection of T cell receptor beta chains follows, all from one sample in a study of T cell responses to AZD1222 COVID-19 vaccine. Clones were sequenced by immunoSEQ multiplex PCR, and TCRdb holds only the in-frame ones, with some missing. The sample records under 130,000 clones, just under 95% being singletons. This specimen was peripheral blood, taken on day 0 of AZD1222 vaccination. These receptors all come from an adult in good health. Both conserved end residues are part of each CDR3. A D gene is named only where the DNA matches it firmly. Size is stated for part of the rows, as once, few or many counts, or as a class when the clone is expanded.

v_call	j_call	clone_size	d_call	cdr3_aa	cdr3_nt
TRBV5-1	TRBJ2-2	NA	TRBD1	CASSLTGQGGTGELFF	TGCGCCAGCAGCTTGACCGGACAGGGAGGCACCGGGGAGCTGTTTTTT
TRBV5-4	TRBJ2-3	NA	NA	CASSLAGTKSRADTQYF	TGTGCCAGCAGCTTAGCCGGGACAAAAAGCCGGGCAGATACGCAGTATTTT
TRBV9	TRBJ2-3	NA	TRBD2	CASSASSGRAVGTDTQYF	TGTGCCAGCAGCGCCTCTAGCGGGAGGGCCGTGGGAACAGATACGCAGTATTTT
TRBV9	TRBJ1-6	NA	TRBD1	CASSVARGQGGNSPLHF	TGTGCCAGCAGCGTAGCTCGTGGACAGGGGGGAAATTCACCCCTCCACTTT
TRBV12-3/TRBV12-4	TRBJ1-2	NA	NA	CASSVGFGYTF	TGTGCCAGCAGTGTAGGGTTCGGCTACACCTTC
TRBV5-6	TRBJ2-3	NA	NA	CASSLSRTQYF	TGTGCCAGCAGCTTGAGTAGAACGCAGTATTTT
TRBV11-2	TRBJ2-5	NA	NA	CASSLVPRLLGKETQYF	TGTGCCAGCAGCTTAGTCCCGCGGCTGCTAGGGAAGGAGACCCAGTACTTC
TRBV6-5	TRBJ1-1	NA	TRBD1	CASSTRTGSNTEAFF	TGTGCCAGCAGTACCCGGACAGGGTCGAACACTGAAGCTTTCTTT
TRBV5-1	TRBJ1-5	NA	NA	CASSLASRHRYNQPQHF	TGCGCCAGCAGCTTGGCCTCCCGCCACCGTTACAATCAGCCCCAGCATTTT
TRBV7-6	TRBJ1-6	NA	TRBD1	CASSNRGPRDRFSPLHF	TGTGCCAGCAGCAACCGTGGTCCTCGGGACAGGTTTTCACCCCTCCACTTT
TRBV27	TRBJ2-7	NA	TRBD2	CASSLSQEEKRGRNEQYF	TGTGCCAGCAGTTTATCGCAGGAGGAAAAGCGGGGGCGTAATGAGCAGTACTTC
TRBV2	TRBJ1-5	NA	TRBD1	CASSESAGGHQPQHF	TGTGCCAGCAGTGAATCCGCAGGGGGGCATCAGCCCCAGCATTTT
TRBV9	TRBJ1-6	few	NA	CASSVAPHTANSPLHF	TGTGCCAGCAGCGTCGCCCCTCACACAGCAAATTCACCCCTCCACTTT
TRBV27	TRBJ2-7	NA	NA	CASSAGGPGYEQYF	TGTGCCAGCAGTGCCGGGGGCCCGGGGTACGAGCAGTACTTC
TRBV2	TRBJ2-1	NA	TRBD1	CASNQGAYNEQFF	TGTGCCAGCAATCAGGGGGCCTACAATGAGCAGTTCTTC
TRBV25-1	TRBJ2-5	NA	NA	CASSPRGGVETQYF	TGTGCCAGCAGTCCGAGAGGGGGGGTGGAGACCCAGTACTTC
TRBV24-1	TRBJ2-5	NA	TRBD1	CATSDPGQGALETQYF	TGTGCCACCAGTGACCCGGGACAGGGGGCTTTAGAGACCCAGTACTTC
TRBV7-7	TRBJ2-7	NA	NA	CASSLGPYYEQYF	TGTGCTAGCAGCTTAGGCCCGTACTACGAGCAGTACTTC
TRBV28	TRBJ2-4	NA	NA	CASSAWDTNKPLAKNIQYF	TGTGCCAGCAGCGCCTGGGACACCAATAAACCCCTAGCCAAAAACATTCAGTACTTC
TRBV9	TRBJ2-5	NA	NA	CASAGSPQETQYF	TGTGCCAGCGCAGGCAGCCCTCAAGAGACCCAGTACTTC
TRBV27	TRBJ2-1	NA	NA	CASSLIGTGTPNEQFF	TGTGCCAGCAGTTTAATTGGCACAGGTACTCCCAATGAGCAGTTCTTC
TRBV10-2	TRBJ1-1	NA	TRBD1	CASSTGEHRNTEAFF	TGCGCCAGCAGTACAGGGGAACATCGGAACACTGAAGCTTTCTTT
TRBV11-2	TRBJ2-7	once	TRBD2	CASSLDPRGALYEQYF	TGTGCCAGCAGCTTAGATCCGCGGGGGGCACTGTACGAGCAGTACTTC
TRBV18	TRBJ2-7	NA	TRBD1	CASSPDRGHYEQYF	TGTGCCAGCTCACCAGACAGGGGGCACTACGAGCAGTACTTC
TRBV18	TRBJ1-2	NA	NA	CASSPQQNGYGYTF	TGTGCCAGCTCACCACAACAAAACGGGTATGGCTACACCTTC
TRBV6-6	TRBJ2-1	NA	NA	CASSVVNNEQFF	TGTGCCAGCAGCGTCGTTAACAATGAGCAGTTCTTC
TRBV11-3	TRBJ2-3	NA	NA	CASSLGAGWGDTDTQYF	TGTGCCAGCAGCTTAGGGGCCGGGTGGGGAGACACAGATACGCAGTATTTT
TRBV2	TRBJ1-2	NA	NA	CASSELGRSTGYGYTF	TGTGCCAGCAGTGAATTAGGGAGATCGACGGGCTATGGCTACACCTTC
TRBV7-2	TRBJ2-3	NA	NA	CASSLTGDTDTQYF	TGTGCCAGCAGCTTGACAGGAGATACAGATACGCAGTATTTT
TRBV2	TRBJ1-5	few	TRBD1	CASSEGQGGKIQHF	TGTGCCAGCAGTGAGGGTCAGGGGGGGAAGATCCAGCATTTT
TRBV30	TRBJ1-4	NA	NA	CAWRTDNEKLFF	TGTGCCTGGAGGACAGATAATGAAAAACTGTTTTTT
TRBV19	TRBJ2-7	NA	TRBD1	CASSIDVVGQGSYEQYF	TGTGCCAGTAGTATAGATGTTGTGGGACAGGGCTCCTACGAGCAGTACTTC
TRBV7-8	TRBJ2-5	NA	TRBD2	CASSLSGTSGGWETQYF	TGTGCCAGCAGCTTATCTGGAACTAGCGGGGGGTGGGAGACCCAGTACTTC
TRBV18	TRBJ1-5	NA	NA	CASSPLQGLKGNQPQHF	TGTGCCAGCTCACCACTGCAGGGCCTTAAGGGAAATCAGCCCCAGCATTTT
TRBV30	TRBJ1-2	NA	TRBD1	CAWSPKTGEGYGYTF	TGTGCCTGGAGCCCAAAGACAGGGGAAGGCTATGGCTACACCTTC
TRBV11-2	TRBJ1-1	few	TRBD1	CASSSRQGIDTEAFF	TGTGCCAGCAGCTCAAGACAGGGTATTGACACTGAAGCTTTCTTT
TRBV7-2	TRBJ2-3	NA	NA	CASAGSSDTQYF	TGTGCCAGCGCCGGGTCCTCAGATACGCAGTATTTT
TRBV7-9	TRBJ1-2	NA	NA	CASSLFLGGPSGHGYTF	TGTGCCAGCAGCTTATTTTTGGGGGGGCCCTCGGGGCATGGCTACACCTTC
TRBV7-2	TRBJ2-5	NA	NA	CASSLAGGETQYF	TGTGCCAGCAGCTTAGCCGGGGGAGAGACCCAGTACTTC
TRBV27	TRBJ2-3	once	NA	CASSLLPRLPDTQYF	TGTGCCAGCAGTTTATTACCCAGGCTCCCAGATACGCAGTATTTT
TRBV4-3	TRBJ1-6	NA	NA	CASSQKRGGNSPLHF	TGCGCCAGCAGCCAAAAAAGAGGGGGTAACTCACCCCTCCACTTT
TRBV7-2	TRBJ2-1	NA	NA	CASSLSRGEQFF	TGTGCCAGCAGCTTGAGTCGGGGTGAGCAGTTCTTC
TRBV5-8	TRBJ1-5	NA	NA	CASSLGRGSSNQPQHF	TGTGCCAGCAGCTTGGGAAGGGGTAGTAGCAATCAGCCCCAGCATTTT
TRBV2	TRBJ2-1	NA	TRBD2	CASSERSGGVNEQFF	TGTGCCAGCAGTGAACGGAGCGGGGGAGTCAATGAGCAGTTCTTC
TRBV5-4	TRBJ2-5	NA	NA	CASSWDVQETQYF	TGTGCCAGCAGCTGGGATGTCCAAGAGACCCAGTACTTC